This TCR beta chain was obtained from a study of glioma-infiltrating T cells. V trimming: 2 bases; J trimming: 2 bases; junction bases outside the gene matches: 6. CDR3 length: 16 residues. CDR1 ENHRY and CDR2 SYGVKD come from the germline V gene. Study-level results: Only very few CDR3 sequences appeared in both tissue and blood. Tissue-blood divergence was below expectation in non-neoplastic patients, above in gliomas.

In the case of this clonotype: Its antigen is not known.

The iRepertoire nested amplicon-rescue multiplex PCR amplified TCR alpha and beta CDR3s from RNA. For one-step reverse transcription and amplification, roughly 95-450 ng of tissue mRNA or PBMC total RNA was used. MiXCR, run by TCRdb on the multiplex PCR reads, gives a single entry per CDR3 protein. The table includes fewer than 200,000 distinct CDR3 sequences, more than 25% detected once. The receptor's source is a human donor with low-grade glioma or glioblastoma, undergoing nonglioma brain surgery, or in good health (not recorded which). This chain joins TRBV10-3 and TRBJ2-7; 10 bases fit TRBD2. The sequenced sample was glioma tissue, nonneoplastic brain tissue, or PBMCs (not recorded which). The CDR3 region has the DNA TGTGCCATCAGTGAGCCTAGCGGGAGTATAGCCTACGAGCAGTACTTC. Residues: CAISEPSGSIAYEQYF.